The present TCR beta chain was sequenced within a study of blood T cells in healthy people across ages. Study-wide results and caveats: Both naive CD4+ cell counts and diversity were greater in long-lived donors than in aged donors.

The CDR3 consists of 14 residues. Germline V gene lookup returns CDR1 SNHLY and CDR2 FYNNEI. J gave up 5 bases and V 8 bases, and 10 bases lay outside the gene matches. Note on this clonotype: What it binds is not known.

Together with a sample-barcoded 5' primer, a J-beta primer mix was included in a second PCR lasting roughly 6 to 12 cycles. One entry per CDR3 protein results from TCRdb running MiXCR on the 5' RACE reads. The sample records 1.5 million to 2 million distinct CDR3 sequences, 25% to 30% being singletons. Sequences were obtained from blood. V and J are TRBV2 and TRBJ2-7; 9 bases are a match to TRBD2. This clonotype was obtained from a woman in her 30s in good health. The CDR3 DNA reads as TGTGCCAGCGACTCAAAAGCGGGAGGAAACGAGCAGTACTTC. Translated, it gives CASDSKAGGNEQYF.